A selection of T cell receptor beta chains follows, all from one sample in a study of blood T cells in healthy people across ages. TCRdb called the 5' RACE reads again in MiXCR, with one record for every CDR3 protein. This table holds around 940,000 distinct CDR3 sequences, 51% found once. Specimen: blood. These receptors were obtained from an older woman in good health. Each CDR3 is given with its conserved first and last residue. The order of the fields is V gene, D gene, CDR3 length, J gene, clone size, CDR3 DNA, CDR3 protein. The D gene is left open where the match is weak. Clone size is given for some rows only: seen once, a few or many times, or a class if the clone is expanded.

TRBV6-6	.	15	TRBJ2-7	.	TGTGCCAGCAGTTACTCGGGCAGGCAGGACTACGAGCAGTACTTC	CASSYSGRQDYEQYF
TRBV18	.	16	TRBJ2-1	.	TGTGCCAGCTCACCATATATCCAGACTCGAGACAATGAGCAGTTCTTC	CASSPYIQTRDNEQFF
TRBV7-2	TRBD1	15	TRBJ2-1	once	TGTGCCAGCAGCATTACATCAGGGGGCTGGGATGAGCAGTTCTTC	CASSITSGGWDEQFF
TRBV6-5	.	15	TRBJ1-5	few	TGTGCCAGCAGACAGGTATTAAATAGCAATCAGCCCCAGCATTTT	CASRQVLNSNQPQHF
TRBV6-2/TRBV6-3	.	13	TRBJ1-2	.	TGTGCCAGCAGGATACTACAGAACTATGGCTACACCTTC	CASRILQNYGYTF
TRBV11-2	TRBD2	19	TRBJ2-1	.	TGTGCCAGCAGCTTTCGAGGGACTAGCGGGAGGGGCTCCTACAATGAGCAGTTCTTC	CASSFRGTSGRGSYNEQFF
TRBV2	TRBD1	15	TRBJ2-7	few	TGTGCCAGCAGTCGAAACAGGGGTCAATCCTACGAGCAGTACTTC	CASSRNRGQSYEQYF
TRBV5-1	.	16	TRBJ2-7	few	TGCGCCAGCAGCCTCCGCTACTCGACGAGCTCCTACGAGCAGTACTTC	CASSLRYSTSSYEQYF
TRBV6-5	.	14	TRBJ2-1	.	TGTGCCAGCTGGGAGCGGTCTTCCTACAATGAGCAGTTCTTC	CASWERSSYNEQFF
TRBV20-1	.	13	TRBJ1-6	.	TGCAGTGCCCAACCGTCTGTGAATTCACCCCTCCACTTT	CSAQPSVNSPLHF
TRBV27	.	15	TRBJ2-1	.	TGTGCCAGCAGTTTAGGGACTGAGCCCTACAATGAGCAGTTCTTC	CASSLGTEPYNEQFF
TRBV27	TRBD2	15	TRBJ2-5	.	TGTGCCAGCAGTTTAACACTAGCGGGCTACAATGAGCAGTACTTC	CASSLTLAGYNEQYF
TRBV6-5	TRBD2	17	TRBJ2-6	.	TGTGCCAGCAGTTACAGCGGGAGAGACTCTGGGGCCAACGTCCTGACTTTC	CASSYSGRDSGANVLTF
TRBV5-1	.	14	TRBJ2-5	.	TGCGCCAGCAGCTTGGCCGGAGACGGCGGGACCCAGTACTTC	CASSLAGDGGTQYF
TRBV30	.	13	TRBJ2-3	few	TGTGCCTGGAGTGTAAATCCCTCAGATACGCAGTATTTT	CAWSVNPSDTQYF
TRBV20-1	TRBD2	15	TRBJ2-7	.	TGCAGTGCTCTCCCCCTAGCGGGAGTAGATTACGAGCAGTACTTC	CSALPLAGVDYEQYF
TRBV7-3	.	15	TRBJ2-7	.	TGTGCCAGCAGCCTCGCCGGGACCCCAGATTACGAGCAGTACTTC	CASSLAGTPDYEQYF
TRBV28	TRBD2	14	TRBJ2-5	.	TGTGCCAGCAGCACCCGGGGGGTAACCGAGACCCAGTACTTC	CASSTRGVTETQYF
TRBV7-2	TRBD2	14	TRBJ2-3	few	TGTGCCAGCAGCTTATTGGGGGGGGGAGATACGCAGTATTTT	CASSLLGGGDTQYF
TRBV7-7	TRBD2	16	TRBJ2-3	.	TGTGCCGGCAGCTTTGGACTAGCGGGAGCAGCAGATACGCAGTATTTT	CAGSFGLAGAADTQYF
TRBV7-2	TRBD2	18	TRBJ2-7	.	TGTGCCAGCAGCTTAGCGGGACTAGCGGGAGGGCCTTTCTACGAGCAGTACTTC	CASSLAGLAGGPFYEQYF
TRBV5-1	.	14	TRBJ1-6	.	TGCGCCAGCAATTCGGGGAGTTACAATTCACCCCTCCACTTT	CASNSGSYNSPLHF
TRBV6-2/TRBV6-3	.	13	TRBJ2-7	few	TGTGCCAGCAGTTACCGGGACCAGCACGAGCAGTACTTC	CASSYRDQHEQYF
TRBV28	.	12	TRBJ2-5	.	TGTGCCAGCACCCCCGGGCAAAGGGAGCAGTACTTC	CASTPGQREQYF
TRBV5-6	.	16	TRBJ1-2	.	TGTGCCAGCAGCTTGATGGGGACAACAGCTAACTATGGCTACACCTTC	CASSLMGTTANYGYTF
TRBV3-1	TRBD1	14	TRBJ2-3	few	TGTGCCAGCAGACAGGGGCTAAACACAGATACGCAGTATTTT	CASRQGLNTDTQYF
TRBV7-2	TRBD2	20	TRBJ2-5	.	TGTGCCAGCAGCTCCGGGACTAGCGGAGAAACTAGCTACCTTAAAGAGACCCAGTACTTC	CASSSGTSGETSYLKETQYF
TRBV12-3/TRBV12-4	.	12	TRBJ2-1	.	TGTGCCAGCATTTTTACGGCCACGGAGCAGTTCTTC	CASIFTATEQFF
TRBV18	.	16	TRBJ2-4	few	TGTGCCAGCTCACCACCCGGGGTCGGGACCAAAAACATTCAGTACTTC	CASSPPGVGTKNIQYF
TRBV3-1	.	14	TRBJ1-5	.	TGTGCCAGCAGCCAAGCGGGGTACGGTCAGCTCCAGCATTTT	CASSQAGYGQLQHF
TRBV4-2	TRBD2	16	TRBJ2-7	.	TGTGCCAGCAGCCAAACTGGACTAGCGGACTCCTACGAGCAGTACTTC	CASSQTGLADSYEQYF
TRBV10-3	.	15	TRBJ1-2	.	TGTGCCATCAGCGAGAGGGGCGGGAAGGCTTATGGCTACACCTTC	CAISERGGKAYGYTF
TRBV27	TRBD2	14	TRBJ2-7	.	TGTGCCAGCCGCTTTGGGACTAGCGGGACCGAGCAGTACTTC	CASRFGTSGTEQYF
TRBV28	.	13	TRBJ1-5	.	TGTGCCAGCAGACGTCCAGGGAATCAGCCCCAGCATTTT	CASRRPGNQPQHF
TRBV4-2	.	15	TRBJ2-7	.	TGTGCCAGCAGCCAAGTTCCGCTAGGGGGACGGGAGCAGTACTTC	CASSQVPLGGREQYF
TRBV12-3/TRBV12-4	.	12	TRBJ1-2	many	TGTGCCAGCAGTTTACAGGGCTATGGCTACACCTTC	CASSLQGYGYTF
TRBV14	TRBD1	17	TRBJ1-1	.	TGTGCCAGCAGCCGACTAAAGCCGGGACAGGGGGGCACTGAAGCTTTCTTT	CASSRLKPGQGGTEAFF
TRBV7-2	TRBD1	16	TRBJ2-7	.	TGTGCCAGCAGCCCGGGACAGGGGAGAAGCTCCTACGAGCAGTACTTC	CASSPGQGRSSYEQYF
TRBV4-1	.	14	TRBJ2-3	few	TGCGCCAGCAGCCAAACGACCCTCTTAGGTGGGCAGTATTTT	CASSQTTLLGGQYF
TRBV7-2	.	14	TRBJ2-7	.	TGTGCCAGCAGCTTAGCGAATCGAGGGTACGAGCAGTACTTC	CASSLANRGYEQYF
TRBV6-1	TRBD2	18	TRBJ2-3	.	TGTGCCAGCAGGAGAAGAAGGTTTAGCGGGAGTAGGGCAGATACGCAGTATTTT	CASRRRRFSGSRADTQYF
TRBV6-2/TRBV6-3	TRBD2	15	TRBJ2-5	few	TGTGCCAGCAGTACGCTAGCGGGAGGGGGAGAGACCCAGTACTTC	CASSTLAGGGETQYF
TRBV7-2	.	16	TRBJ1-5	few	TGTGCCAGCAGCCCGAACCCCGGCAGGGCAAGTCAGCCCCAGCATTTT	CASSPNPGRASQPQHF
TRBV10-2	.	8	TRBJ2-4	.	TGCGCCAAAAACATTCAGTACTTC	CAKNIQYF
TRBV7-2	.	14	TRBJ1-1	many	TGTGCCAGCAGCCTAATCAGGGGGAACACTGAAGCTTTCTTT	CASSLIRGNTEAFF
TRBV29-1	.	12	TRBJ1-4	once	TGCAGCGTGACGGTTGCTCGTGAAAAACTGTTTTTT	CSVTVAREKLFF
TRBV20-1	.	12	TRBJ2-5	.	TGCAGTGCGGGAAGCTCTCTGAAGACCCAGTACTTC	CSAGSSLKTQYF
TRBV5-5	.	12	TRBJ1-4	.	TGTGCCAGCAGCTCCGCTAATGAAAAACTGTTTTTT	CASSSANEKLFF
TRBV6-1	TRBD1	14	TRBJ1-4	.	TGTGCCAGCAGTGGGGGACAGGGGTGGGAAAAACTGTTTTTT	CASSGGQGWEKLFF
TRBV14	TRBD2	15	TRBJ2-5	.	TGTGCCAGCAGCCCTCGGACTAGCGGGAGAATGGAGCAGTACTTC	CASSPRTSGRMEQYF
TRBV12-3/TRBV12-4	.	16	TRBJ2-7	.	TGTGCCAGCAGTTTAGGGTTTTCAAAGCCTTTTTTTGAGCAGTACTTC	CASSLGFSKPFFEQYF
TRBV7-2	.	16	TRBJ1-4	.	TGTGCCAGCAGCTTCAAATCTGGGGGACGTAATGAAAAACTGTTTTTT	CASSFKSGGRNEKLFF
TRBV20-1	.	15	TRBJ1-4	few	TGCAGTGCTAGGAGGACCGGGACGGGGAATGAAAAACTGTTTTTT	CSARRTGTGNEKLFF
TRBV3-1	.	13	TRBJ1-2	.	TGTGCCAGCAGCGGACAGACCTACTATGGCTACACCTTC	CASSGQTYYGYTF